This is a list of T cell receptor beta chains from one sample in a study of blood T cells in healthy people across ages. In TCRdb, the 5' RACE reads were re-called with MiXCR into one record per CDR3 protein. The data contain over 1,500,000 distinct CDR3 sequences, approximately 40% of them seen just once; the ten biggest clones take up more than 20%. Source material: blood. These TCRs come from a human donor in good health. CDR3s include the opening cysteine and the closing phenylalanine or tryptophan. The order of the fields is J gene, V gene, CDR3 protein.

>TRBJ1-1|TRBV24-1
CATSRSEAFF
>TRBJ2-1|TRBV20-1
CSAGGQDPGSYNEQFF
>TRBJ2-3|TRBV7-9
CASRRTSGGGTDTQYF
>TRBJ2-5|TRBV20-1
CSARVAGDPGTQYF
>TRBJ2-1|TRBV5-1
CASSSSDISCDEQFF
>NA|TRBV4-1
CASSQDPSGGLDETQYF
>TRBJ2-4|TRBV12-3/TRBV12-4
CASSFWGAEAKNIQYF
>TRBJ1-2|TRBV5-1
CASSLDKQRNYGYTF
>TRBJ2-5|TRBV5-1
CASSPPGAQEATQYF
>TRBJ2-7|TRBV5-5
CASSFLWYEQYF
>TRBJ1-1|TRBV4-2
CASSLTGTGKAFF
>TRBJ1-2|TRBV7-9
CASSQAQTWYGYTF
>TRBJ1-2|TRBV27
CASSFPGGSGYTF
>TRBJ1-1|TRBV4-3
CASSQDARNTEAFF
>TRBJ1-2|TRBV7-2
CASSLSGRGTRFHGYTF
>TRBJ1-5|TRBV2
CASLDRDRISNQPQHF
>TRBJ1-1|TRBV5-6
CASSFQGSWTEAFF
>TRBJ2-2|TRBV5-1
CASSTGQSGTGERFF
>TRBJ1-1|TRBV7-2
CASSLVGSATEAFF
>TRBJ2-1|TRBV5-1
CASSFPGQGAGEQVF